This TCR beta chain derives from a study of blood T cell repertoires in COVID-19. Background on the study: COVID-19 samples from acute and convalescent phases originated in the United States, Italy and Spain. The cDNA or gDNA used as material had been derived from T cells, B-cell-depleted T cells, or PBMCs.

V lost 2 bases, J lost 0 bases, and 14 bases lay in between. The CDR3 has 16 residues. CDR1 and CDR2 from the germline V gene are GTSNPN and SVGIG (reference sequence). Produced via immunoSEQ multiplex PCR; TCRdb's table is partial and in-frame only. The data show approximately 250,000 clones, with around 89% seen just once and about 1.2% held by the top ten. The sequenced material came from PBMCs or T cells enriched from blood (not recorded which). The chain has TRBV30 and TRBJ1-5; D remains unclear. The sequence derives from a woman aged 40-49 years with acute COVID-19. CDR3 in amino acids: CAWSQGRGLSNQPQHF. The CDR3 DNA sequence: TGTGCCTGGAGTCAAGGTCGAGGGCTTAGCAATCAGCCCCAGCATTTT.